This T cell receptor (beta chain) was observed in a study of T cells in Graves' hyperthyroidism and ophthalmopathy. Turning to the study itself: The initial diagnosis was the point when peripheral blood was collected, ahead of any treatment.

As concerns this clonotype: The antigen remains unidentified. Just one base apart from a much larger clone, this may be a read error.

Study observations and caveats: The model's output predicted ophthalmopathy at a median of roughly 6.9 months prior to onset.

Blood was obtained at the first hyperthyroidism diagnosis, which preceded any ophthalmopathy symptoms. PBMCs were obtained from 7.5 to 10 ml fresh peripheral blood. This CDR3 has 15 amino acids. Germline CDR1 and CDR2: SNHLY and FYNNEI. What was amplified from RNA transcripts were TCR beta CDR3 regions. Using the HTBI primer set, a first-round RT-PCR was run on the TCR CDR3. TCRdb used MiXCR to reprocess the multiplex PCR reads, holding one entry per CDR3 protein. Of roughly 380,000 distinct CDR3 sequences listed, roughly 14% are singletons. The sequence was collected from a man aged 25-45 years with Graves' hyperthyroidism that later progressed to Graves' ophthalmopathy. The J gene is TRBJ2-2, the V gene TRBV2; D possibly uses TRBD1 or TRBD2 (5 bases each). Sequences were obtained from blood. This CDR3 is CASSETGIGTGDLFF. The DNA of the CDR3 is TGTGCCAGCAGTGAAACAGGCATCGGCACCGGGGACCTGTTTTTT.